One sample yielded the 23 T cell receptor beta chains listed below, sequenced in a study of T cells in localized non-small cell lung cancer. The method was immunoSEQ multiplex PCR; TCRdb's version includes in-frame clones alone and lacks a portion of them. The data show around 64,000 clones, 81% seen once. Material: PBMCs, obtained before any cancer treatment. The receptors were sampled from a man aged 35-75 years with stage II lung adenocarcinoma.

The chain combines TRBV2 with TRBJ2-1, with 8 bases that match TRBD2. The ends lost 6 bases at V and 8 bases at J; junction bases unmatched: 6. Germline CDR1 is SNHLY and CDR2 is FYNNEI. The CDR3 is 13 residues long. CDR3 amino acids: CASSRGLVDEQFF. In nucleotides, the CDR3 is TGTGCCAGCAGCCGGGGACTAGTCGATGAGCAGTTCTTC.

This clone was detected only a few times. V gene TRBV9 combines with J gene TRBJ2-3; either TRBD1 or TRBD2 may supply D (5 bases each). Germline values: CDR1 SGDLS, CDR2 YYNGEE. The ends were cut back, 0 bases at V and 1 base at J, with 12 bases in the middle. The CDR3 loop spans 16 amino acids. The CDR3 DNA is TGTGCCAGCAGCGTAGGGGACGTGGGGGGCACAGATACGCAGTATTTT. Translated: CASSVGDVGGTDTQYF.

Remarks on this clone: The sample holds other DNA sequences that translate to the same CDR3. J is TRBJ1-2 and V is TRBV18, with 8 bases that match TRBD1. Germline V gene lookup returns CDR1 KGHSH and CDR2 LQKENI. J lost 4 bases, V lost 6 bases, and 4 bases had no gene match. The CDR3 has 13 amino acids. CDR3 nucleotide sequence: TGTGCCAGCTCGCCGGACAGGGCCTATGGCTACACCTTC. It codes for CASSPDRAYGYTF.

The genes are TRBV7-2 and TRBJ2-2, with D perhaps matching TRBD1 (5 bases). V lost 5 bases and J lost 6, with 13 bases in between. The CDR3 length is 14 residues. Germline CDR1 is SGHTA and CDR2 is FQGNSA. CDR3 sequence reads: CASSQGSGSGELFF. As DNA, the CDR3 is TGTGCCAGCAGCCAGGGCTCGGGTTCCGGGGAGCTGTTTTTT.

The chain has TRBV2 and TRBJ1-5, with 7 bases that match TRBD1. Germline V gene lookup returns CDR1 SNHLY and CDR2 FYNNEI. The CDR3 is 16 amino acids. Trimming removed 6 bases from V and 0 bases from J; junction bases left unmatched: 8. As DNA, the CDR3 is TGTGCCAGCAGCCTACAGGGGATCTATAGCAATCAGCCCCAGCATTTT. It yields the protein CASSLQGIYSNQPQHF.

This sequence joins TRBV7-9 and TRBJ2-7; D unresolved. This CDR3 comprises 15 residues. The germline gives CDR1 SEHNR, CDR2 FQNEAQ (reference sequence). Trimming removed 1 base from V and 6 bases from J, with 16 bases in between. CDR3 amino acids: CASSLVMGSLGEQYF. The CDR3 DNA reads as TGTGCCAGCAGCTTAGTTATGGGAAGTCTCGGCGAGCAGTACTTC.

The CDR3 DNA is TGTGCTAGTGGATTTACAGGGATGAACACTGAAGCTTTCTTT. It encodes CASGFTGMNTEAFF. V usage is TRBV12-5 and J usage is TRBJ1-1; maybe TRBD1 (6 bases). V shed 6 bases and J shed 0 bases, with 11 bases lying between them. This CDR3 has 14 residues. CDR1 is LGHNT, CDR2 FRNRAP, per germline.

The rearrangement uses TRBV9 and TRBJ2-5, with D possibly TRBD2 on 5 matching bases. Germline CDR1 SGDLS, CDR2 YYNGEE. The CDR3 is made up of 14 amino acids. The V and J ends lost 0 bases and 5 bases respectively, with 11 bases between them. CDR3 protein: CASSVDSGRETQYF. The CDR3 bases are TGTGCCAGCAGCGTAGACAGCGGACGGGAGACCCAGTACTTC.

This chain uses TRBV29-1 with TRBJ1-2, with 7 bases lining up with TRBD1. This CDR3 is 13 amino acids long. Germline CDR1 reads SQVTM; CDR2 reads ANQGSEA. Trimming took 7 bases from V and 3 from J; bases not matched to a gene: 8. Here the CDR3 DNA reads TGCAGCGCCCGGGACAGCCGGGACTATGGCTACACCTTC. Protein sequence: CSARDSRDYGYTF.

The gene calls are TRBV10-3 and TRBJ2-3; D is undetermined. The CDR3 consists of 15 residues. The germline V gene encodes CDR1 ENHRY and CDR2 SYGVKD. Trimming removed 7 bases at V and 0 bases at J, with 14 bases between. CDR3 DNA: TGTGCCATCACCGGCGGCACCGCTAGCACAGATACGCAGTATTTT. Protein sequence: CAITGGTASTDTQYF.

CDR3 in DNA: TGTGCCAGCAGCGTGACAGGAGGACGGAACACTGAAGCTTTCTTT. Translation gives CASSVTGGRNTEAFF. This chain uses TRBV7-2 with TRBJ1-1; perhaps TRBD1 as D (6 bases). Germline loops: CDR1 SGHTA, CDR2 FQGNSA. The V end lost 5 bases, the J end lost 1 base, and 14 bases lay between the germline ends. The CDR3 spans 15 residues.

The genes are TRBV7-2 and TRBJ2-3, with TRBD2 matching over 8 bases. V was pared by 5 bases and J by 14 bases, with 12 bases of the junction left unmatched. The CDR3 consists of 13 residues. Germline CDR1 and CDR2: SGHTA and FQGNSA. Here the CDR3 reads CASSPPTSGEGYF. The CDR3 DNA reads as TGTGCCAGCAGCCCCCCTACTAGCGGCGAAGGGTATTTT.

The chain links TRBV19 to TRBJ2-5; D gene unclear. The germline V and J ends were trimmed by 6 bases and 5 bases, with 19 bases remaining between them. Germline CDR1 is LNHDA and CDR2 is SQIVND (reference sequence). The CDR3 runs 15 residues. CDR3 residues: CASSRTVIKVETQYF. Written as DNA, the CDR3 is TGTGCCAGTAGCCGGACGGTCATAAAGGTGGAGACCCAGTACTTC. The entire variable domain, with the rest obtained from reference TRBV19 and TRBJ2-5, is as follows: DGGITQSPKYLFRKEGQNVTLSCEQNLNHDAMYWYRQDPGQGLRLIYYSQIVNDFQKGDIAEGYSVSREKKESFPLTVTSAQKNPTAFYLCASSRTVIKVETQYFGPGTRLLVL.

Here the CDR3 DNA reads TGTGCCAGCAGCTTATTTGGGACAGATCAAGAGACCCAGTACTTC. This codes for CASSLFGTDQETQYF. The rearrangement links TRBV7-9 to TRBJ2-5; 7 bases match TRBD1. This CDR3 is built from 15 residues. The V gene's germline CDR1 is SEHNR and CDR2 FQNEAQ (reference sequence). After removal of 2 bases from V and 2 bases from J, the junction contained 5 bases not matched to a gene.

This clone was recorded once. This chain connects TRBV28 to TRBJ1-3, with D tentatively TRBD1 (6 bases). With 3 bases removed from V and 1 base from J, the gap between germline ends came to 16 bases. In germline, CDR1 is MDHEN, CDR2 SYDVKM. This CDR3 spans 17 amino acids. The CDR3 DNA follows: TGTGCCAGCAGTTTCTTCTGGGGGGCGCGATCTGGAAACACCATATATTTT. Its protein is CASSFFWGARSGNTIYF. The full variable domain, its missing parts supplied by reference TRBV28 and TRBJ1-3, is DVKVTQSSRYLVKRTGEKVFLECVQDMDHENMFWYRQDPGLGLRLIYFSYDVKMKEKGDIPEGYSVSREKKERFSLILESASTNQTSMYLCASSFFWGARSGNTIYFGEGSWLTVV.

The chain is built from TRBV12-5 and TRBJ1-5; D is unresolved. This CDR3 is 13 amino acids long. V lost 0 bases and J 6 bases, leaving 6 bases between the germline ends. From germline, CDR1 is LGHNT and CDR2 FRNRAP. CDR3 nucleotides: TGTGCTAGTGGTTTGGTATCCGGTCAGCCCCAGCATTTT. As protein: CASGLVSGQPQHF. Using reference TRBV12-5 and TRBJ1-5 for the parts outside the CDR3, the full variable domain is DARVTQTPRHKVTEMGQEVTMRCQPILGHNTVFWYRQTMMQGLELLAYFRNRAPLDDSGMPKDRFSAEMPDATLATLKIQPSEPRDSAVYFCASGLVSGQPQHFGDGTRLSIL.

The chain recombines TRBV21-1 with TRBJ2-5; TRBD1 is taken as the D call from the table, unchecked against the DNA. TRBV21-1 is listed as a pseudogene. The CDR3 is 16 residues long. CDR3 in amino acids: CASSTGQAMYQETQYF. The CDR3 DNA follows: TGTGCCAGCAGCACGGGACAGGCGATGTACCAAGAGACCCAGTACTTC.

The chain is built from TRBV28 and TRBJ2-5; weak D call: TRBD2 (6 bases). The germline V and J ends were trimmed by 5 bases and 4 bases, with 20 bases remaining between them. CDR1 is MDHEN and CDR2 is SYDVKM in the germline V gene. The length of the CDR3 is 16 residues. DNA of the CDR3: TGTGCCAGCAGTAATCTGGGTAGCGGAGACGGAGAGACCCAGTACTTC. Translated, it gives CASSNLGSGDGETQYF.

DNA for the CDR3: TGCGCCAGCAGCCACGGACAGGGATCCTACGAGCAGTACTTC. As protein: CASSHGQGSYEQYF. The V call is TRBV5-1, the J call TRBJ2-7; 8 positions agree with TRBD1. Germline values: CDR1 SGHRS, CDR2 YFSETQ. With V trimmed by 4 bases and J by 1 base, 4 bases remained unmatched. The CDR3 is 14 amino acids.

The rearrangement joins TRBV27 to TRBJ2-3; tentative D call: TRBD1 (8 bases). V was cut by 4 bases and J by 4 bases, with 18 bases left in between. The CDR3 totals 16 residues. Per germline, CDR1 MNHEY and CDR2 SMNVEV (reference sequence). CDR3 nucleotide sequence: TGTGCCAGCAGTTCGAGGGAGCGGGACAGGTCAGATACGCAGTATTTT. Amino acids: CASSSRERDRSDTQYF.

This rearrangement joins TRBV13 to TRBJ1-1; TRBD1 agrees at 8 bases. Germline values: CDR1 PRHDT, CDR2 FYEKMQ (reference sequence). The junction had 10 bases not matched to a gene; V was cut back by 2 bases and J by 8 bases. This CDR3 contains 15 residues. CDR3 nucleotides: TGTGCCAGCAGCTTAACAGGGGGATCTTGGAGAGAAGCTTTCTTT. Translated, it gives CASSLTGGSWREAFF.

V usage is TRBV14 and J usage is TRBJ2-7; D is uncertain. There are 15 residues in the CDR3. Germline CDR1 and CDR2: SGHDN and FVKESK. Trimming left V 4 bases short and J 4 bases short, with 17 bases between. CDR3 in amino acids: CASSLGPLPDYEQYF. The CDR3 bases are TGTGCCAGCAGCCTTGGCCCCCTACCTGATTACGAGCAGTACTTC.

This rearrangement joins TRBV5-4 to TRBJ2-2; 7 bases are a match to TRBD2. Germline V gene data show CDR1 as SGHNT and CDR2 as YYREEE (reference sequence). This CDR3 has 15 amino acids. Trimming at V came to 3 bases and at J to 4 bases, leaving 6 bases not matched to a gene. CDR3 region: CASSSRGRATGELFF. The CDR3 region has the DNA TGTGCCAGCAGCTCACGGGGGAGGGCCACCGGGGAGCTGTTTTTT.